Sequencing of this T cell receptor beta chain was carried out in a study of CD8 T cells in Susac syndrome. Random hexamers primed reverse transcription of about 0.5 to 1 ug RNA. An immunoSEQ multiplex PCR generated amplified TCR beta CDR3 products spanning 54 Vbeta and 13 Jbeta. TCRdb re-called the immunoSEQ multiplex PCR reads with MiXCR, one entry per CDR3 protein. The sample has 400,000 or so distinct CDR3 sequences; about 85% are singletons. Study results and limitations: The study recognized that its TCR sequencing and HLA analysis covered a relatively small number of individuals.

Concerning this clonotype itself: Its antigen is not identified.

This CDR3 has 14 residues. V dropped 4 bases and J dropped 3; count of bases not matched to a gene: 5. Germline V gene sequence: CDR1 LGHNA, CDR2 YNFKEQ. The chain couples TRBV4-2 to TRBJ2-7; 8 bases align to TRBD2. The sequence derives from a human donor with multiple sclerosis. The sequenced material came from CD8+ T cells from PBMCs. DNA of the CDR3: TGTGCCAGCAGCCCGACGCGGGGGGACTACGAGCAGTACTTC. Residues: CASSPTRGDYEQYF.